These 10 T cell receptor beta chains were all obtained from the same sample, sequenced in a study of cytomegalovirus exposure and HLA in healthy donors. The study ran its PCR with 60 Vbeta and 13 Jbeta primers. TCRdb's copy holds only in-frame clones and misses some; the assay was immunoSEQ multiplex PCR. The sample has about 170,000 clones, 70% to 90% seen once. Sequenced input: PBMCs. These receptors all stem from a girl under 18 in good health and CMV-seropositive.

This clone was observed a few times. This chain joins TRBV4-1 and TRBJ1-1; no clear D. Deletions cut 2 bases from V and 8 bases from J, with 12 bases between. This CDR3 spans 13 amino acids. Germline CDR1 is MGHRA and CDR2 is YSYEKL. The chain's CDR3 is CASSQQEVREAFF. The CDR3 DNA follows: TGCGCCAGCAGCCAACAGGAGGTGAGGGAAGCTTTCTTT.

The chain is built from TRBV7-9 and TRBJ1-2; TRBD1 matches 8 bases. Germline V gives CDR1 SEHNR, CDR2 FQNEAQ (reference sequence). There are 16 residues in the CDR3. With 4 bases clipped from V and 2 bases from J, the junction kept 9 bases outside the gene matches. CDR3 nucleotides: TGTGCCAGCAGCTATGCATACAGGGGGGACAACTATGGCTACACCTTC. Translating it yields CASSYAYRGDNYGYTF.

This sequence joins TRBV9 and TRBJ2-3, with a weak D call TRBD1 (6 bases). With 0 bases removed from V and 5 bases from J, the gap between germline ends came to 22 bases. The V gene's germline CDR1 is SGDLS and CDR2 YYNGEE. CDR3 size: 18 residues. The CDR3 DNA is TGTGCCAGCAGCGTAGCTACCCTAATAGGGGGTGGCGGAGATACGCAGTATTTT. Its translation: CASSVATLIGGGGDTQYF. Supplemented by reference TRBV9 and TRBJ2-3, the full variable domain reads DSGVTQTPKHLITATGQRVTLRCSPRSGDLSVYWYQQSLDQGLQFLIQYYNGEERAKGNILERFSAQQFPDLHSELNLSSLELGDSALYFCASSVATLIGGGGDTQYFGPGTRLTVL.

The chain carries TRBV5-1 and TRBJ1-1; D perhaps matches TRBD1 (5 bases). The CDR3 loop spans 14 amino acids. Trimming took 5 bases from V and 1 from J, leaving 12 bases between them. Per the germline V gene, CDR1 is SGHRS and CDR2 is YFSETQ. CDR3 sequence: CASRGPGGNTEAFF. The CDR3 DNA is TGCGCCAGCAGGGGGCCGGGGGGGAACACTGAAGCTTTCTTT.

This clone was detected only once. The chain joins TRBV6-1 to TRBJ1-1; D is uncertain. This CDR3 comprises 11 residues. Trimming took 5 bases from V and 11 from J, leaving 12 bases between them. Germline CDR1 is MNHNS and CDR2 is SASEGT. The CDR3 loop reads CASSSPGMAFF. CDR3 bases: TGTGCCAGCAGTTCTCCCGGGATGGCTTTCTTT.

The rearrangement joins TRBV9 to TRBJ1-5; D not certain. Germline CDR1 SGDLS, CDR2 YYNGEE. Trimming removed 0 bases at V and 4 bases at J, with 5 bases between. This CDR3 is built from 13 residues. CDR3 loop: CASSVDWNQPQHF. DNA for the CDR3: TGTGCCAGCAGCGTAGACTGGAATCAGCCCCAGCATTTT. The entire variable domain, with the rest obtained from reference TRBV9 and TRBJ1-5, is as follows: DSGVTQTPKHLITATGQRVTLRCSPRSGDLSVYWYQQSLDQGLQFLIQYYNGEERAKGNILERFSAQQFPDLHSELNLSSLELGDSALYFCASSVDWNQPQHFGDGTRLSIL.

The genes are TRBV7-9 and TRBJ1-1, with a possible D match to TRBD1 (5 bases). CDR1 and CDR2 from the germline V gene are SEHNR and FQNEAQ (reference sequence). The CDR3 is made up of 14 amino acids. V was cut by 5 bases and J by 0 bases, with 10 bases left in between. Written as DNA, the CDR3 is TGTGCCAGCAGCCCCGGGGGGATGAACACTGAAGCTTTCTTT. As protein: CASSPGGMNTEAFF.

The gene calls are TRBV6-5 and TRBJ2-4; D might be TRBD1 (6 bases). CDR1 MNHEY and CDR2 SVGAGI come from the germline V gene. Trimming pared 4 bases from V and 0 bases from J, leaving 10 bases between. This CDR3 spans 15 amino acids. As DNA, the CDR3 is TGTGCCAGCAGTTTAGGACAGTTAGCCAAAAACATTCAGTACTTC. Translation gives CASSLGQLAKNIQYF.

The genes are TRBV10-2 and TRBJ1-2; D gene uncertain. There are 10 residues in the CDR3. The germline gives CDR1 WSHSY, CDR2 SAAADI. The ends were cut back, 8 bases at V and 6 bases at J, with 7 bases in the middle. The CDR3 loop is CASRSDGYTF. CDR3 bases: TGCGCCAGCCGAAGCGATGGCTACACCTTC.

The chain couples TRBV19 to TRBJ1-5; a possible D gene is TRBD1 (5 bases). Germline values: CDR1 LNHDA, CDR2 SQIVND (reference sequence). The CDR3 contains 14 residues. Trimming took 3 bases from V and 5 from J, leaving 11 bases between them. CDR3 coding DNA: TGTGCCAGTAGTATTAAGCAGGGCGATCAGCCCCAGCATTTT. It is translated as CASSIKQGDQPQHF.